One and the same sample provided the 31 T cell receptor beta chains below, sequenced in a study of CD8 T cells in Susac syndrome. cDNA came from approximately 0.5 to 1 ug RNA primed by random hexamers. One entry per CDR3 protein results from TCRdb running MiXCR on the immunoSEQ multiplex PCR reads. The repertoire holds fewer than 150,000 distinct CDR3 sequences, with under 95% as singletons. The sequenced sample consisted of CD8+ T cells from PBMCs. The receptors stem from a human donor with multiple sclerosis.

V and J are TRBV7-2 and TRBJ1-2; D unclear. The CDR3 extends over 10 amino acids. Germline lookup yields CDR1 SGHTA and CDR2 FQGNSA. The ends were cut back, 3 bases at V and 8 bases at J, with 4 bases in the middle. CDR3 sequence: CASSLGGYTF. The CDR3 DNA is TGTGCCAGCAGCTTGGGGGGCTACACCTTC. The variable domain in full, completed from reference TRBV7-2 and TRBJ1-2, reads GAGVSQSPSNKVTEKGKDVELRCDPISGHTALYWYRQSLGQGLEFLIYFQGNSAPDKSGLPSDRFSAERTGGSVSTLTIQRTQQEDSAVYLCASSLGGYTFGSGTRLTVV.

This rearrangement joins TRBV30 to TRBJ2-7; either TRBD1 or TRBD2 may fit D (5 bases each). The CDR3 spans 14 residues. Germline values: CDR1 GTSNPN, CDR2 SVGIG (reference sequence). Trimming took off 3 bases at V and 1 base at J, with 13 bases between the two ends. This chain's CDR3 is CAWRPGTDSYEQYF. The CDR3, as DNA: TGTGCCTGGAGACCCGGGACGGATTCCTACGAGCAGTACTTC.

The rearrangement uses TRBV5-6 and TRBJ2-4; no clear D gene. Trimming removed 0 bases at V and 0 bases at J, with 10 bases between. Germline V gives CDR1 SGHDT, CDR2 YYEEEE. This CDR3 comprises 16 residues. In DNA form, the CDR3 reads TGTGCCAGCAGCTTGGGGGCCGGCCTAGCCAAAAACATTCAGTACTTC. Translating gives CASSLGAGLAKNIQYF.

The genes are TRBV29-1 and TRBJ2-5, with 8 nucleotides matching TRBD1. V was clipped by 6 bases and J by 4 bases; unmatched bases: 10. CDR1 and CDR2 from the germline V gene are SQVTM and ANQGSEA. This CDR3 spans 14 amino acids. CDR3 nucleotides: TGCAGCGTCAACCTAGGACAGGGCGGAGAGACCCAGTACTTC. Protein product: CSVNLGQGGETQYF.

The V and J genes are TRBV28 and TRBJ1-4; TRBD1 might be the D (5 bases). CDR1 and CDR2 from the germline V gene are MDHEN and SYDVKM. The CDR3 runs to 15 residues. V shed 5 bases and J shed 7 bases, with 17 bases lying between them. CDR3 DNA: TGTGCCAGCAGTAAAAAGACCCCGGGGGTTGAAAAACTGTTTTTT. This sequence encodes CASSKKTPGVEKLFF. The variable domain in full, completed from reference TRBV28 and TRBJ1-4, reads DVKVTQSSRYLVKRTGEKVFLECVQDMDHENMFWYRQDPGLGLRLIYFSYDVKMKEKGDIPEGYSVSREKKERFSLILESASTNQTSMYLCASSKKTPGVEKLFFGSGTQLSVL.

This rearrangement joins TRBV12-3 or TRBV12-4 to TRBJ2-1, with 10 bases lining up with TRBD2. V lost 4 bases to trimming and J lost 5 bases; unmatched junction nucleotides: 5. The CDR3 spans 15 residues. The CDR3 coding sequence is TGTGCCAGCAGTTGGACTAGCGGAGCCGACAATGAGCAGTTCTTC. This sequence encodes CASSWTSGADNEQFF.

The chain combines TRBV6-5 with TRBJ2-7; D remains ambiguous. This CDR3 region has 14 residues. Germline loops: CDR1 MNHEY, CDR2 SVGAGI. With 0 bases removed from V and 7 bases from J, the gap between germline ends came to 13 bases. This CDR3 is CASSYSPLGKEQYF. CDR3 bases: TGTGCCAGCAGTTACTCCCCCTTAGGCAAGGAGCAGTACTTC.

This clonotype was seen a few times. V is TRBV4-2 and J is TRBJ2-1; D unresolved. Per the germline V gene, CDR1 is LGHNA and CDR2 is YNFKEQ. Trimming left V 3 bases short and J 3 bases short, with 3 bases between. This CDR3 has 12 amino acids. The CDR3 is CASSQDYNEQFF. The CDR3 region has the DNA TGTGCCAGCAGCCAGGACTACAATGAGCAGTTCTTC.

V and J are TRBV29-1 and TRBJ2-7, with D tentatively TRBD2 (7 bases). From germline, CDR1 is SQVTM and CDR2 ANQGSEA. This CDR3 spans 13 amino acids. V was pared by 0 bases and J by 10 bases, with 16 bases between. As DNA, the CDR3 is TGCAGCGTTGAAGAGGGTTACACGGGGGGCCAGTACTTC. Its translation: CSVEEGYTGGQYF.

The J gene is TRBJ2-5, the V gene TRBV13; possible D gene TRBD2, 5 bases. Germline CDR1 and CDR2: PRHDT and FYEKMQ (reference sequence). The CDR3 sequence is 15 residues long. Trimming shortened V by 1 base and J by 4 bases, and 13 bases separated the two germline ends. This CDR3 reads CASSLVGPSGETQYF. The CDR3 DNA reads as TGTGCCAGCAGCTTAGTAGGCCCGAGCGGAGAGACCCAGTACTTC.

This chain joins TRBV19 and TRBJ2-1, with TRBD2 matching over 10 bases. This CDR3 region has 15 residues. Germline CDR1 LNHDA, CDR2 SQIVND (reference sequence). V trimming: 3 bases; J trimming: 6 bases; junction bases outside the gene matches: 5. DNA of the CDR3: TGTGCCAGTAGTATCGTAGCGGGAGGTGGCAATGAGCAGTTCTTC. It yields the protein CASSIVAGGGNEQFF.

The chain links TRBV7-9 to TRBJ1-1; D not resolved. V lost 1 base and J lost 1, with 7 bases in between. Germline loops: CDR1 SEHNR, CDR2 FQNEAQ (reference sequence). This CDR3 is built from 14 residues. CDR3 region: CASSLGSSNTEAFF. In nucleotides, the CDR3 is TGTGCCAGCAGCTTAGGGAGCTCGAACACTGAAGCTTTCTTT.

The chain couples TRBV7-6 to TRBJ1-5, with 8 bases that match TRBD1. V gave up 5 bases and J gave up 1 base; unmatched junction bases: 7. Germline V CDR1 and CDR2: SGHVS, FNYEAQ. The CDR3 runs 16 residues. CDR3 bases: TGTGCCAGCAGCCGCGGGACAGGTGGGAGCAATCAGCCCCAGCATTTT. It specifies CASSRGTGGSNQPQHF. Full variable domain (missing parts from reference TRBV7-6 and TRBJ1-5): GAGVSQSPRYKVTKRGQDVALRCDPISGHVSLYWYRQALGQGPEFLTYFNYEAQQDKSGLPNDRFSAERPEGSISTLTIQRTEQRDSAMYRCASSRGTGGSNQPQHFGDGTRLSIL.

This clonotype was seen just once. The chain couples TRBV19 to TRBJ2-7; D possibly corresponds to TRBD2 (6 bases). CDR1 is LNHDA, CDR2 SQIVND, per germline (reference sequence). CDR3 length: 14 amino acids. V was pared by 3 bases and J by 4 bases, with 13 bases between. CDR3 loop: CASSISGGPYEQYF. In nucleotides, the CDR3 is TGTGCCAGTAGTATCTCCGGGGGACCTTACGAGCAGTACTTC. Combining the CDR3 with reference TRBV19 and TRBJ2-7 gives the whole variable domain DGGITQSPKYLFRKEGQNVTLSCEQNLNHDAMYWYRQDPGQGLRLIYYSQIVNDFQKGDIAEGYSVSREKKESFPLTVTSAQKNPTAFYLCASSISGGPYEQYFGPGTRLTVT.

This clonotype came up once. The chain has TRBV5-6 and TRBJ1-2; no clear D gene. Trimming removed 1 base from V and 0 bases from J, with 10 bases in between. Per germline, CDR1 SGHDT and CDR2 YYEEEE. This CDR3 comprises 15 residues. The CDR3 sequence is CASSLPETANYGYTF. The CDR3 nucleotides are TGTGCCAGCAGCTTGCCGGAGACTGCTAACTATGGCTACACCTTC.

This chain joins TRBV4-1 and TRBJ2-2, with 13 positions matching TRBD2. With V trimmed by 4 bases and J by 11 bases, 4 bases remained unmatched. This CDR3 has 14 amino acids. Germline-derived CDR1 and CDR2 are MGHRA and YSYEKL. Here the CDR3 DNA reads TGCGCCAGCAGCCTCGGGACTAGCGGGACTGAGCTGTTTTTT. Protein product: CASSLGTSGTELFF.

The chain employs TRBV7-9 and TRBJ2-1, with D tentatively TRBD1 (5 bases). Trimming stripped 5 bases from V and 7 bases from J, with 15 bases between. The CDR3 runs 14 residues. Germline V gives CDR1 SEHNR, CDR2 FQNEAQ (reference sequence). The CDR3 protein is CASSTGPTQNEQFF. As DNA, the CDR3 is TGTGCCAGCAGCACAGGCCCGACTCAGAATGAGCAGTTCTTC. Supplemented by reference TRBV7-9 and TRBJ2-1, the full variable domain reads DTGVSQNPRHKITKRGQNVTFRCDPISEHNRLYWYRQTLGQGPEFLTYFQNEAQLEKSRLLSDRFSAERPKGSFSTLEIQRTEQGDSAMYLCASSTGPTQNEQFFGPGTRLTVL.

This chain links TRBV24-1 with TRBJ2-2; TRBD1 matches at 11 bases. The CDR3 is made up of 15 amino acids. J was trimmed by 5 bases and V by 5 bases; bases with no gene match: 3. Germline CDR1 is KGHDR and CDR2 is SFDVKD. The CDR3 here is CATSGGTGGTGELFF. The CDR3 bases are TGTGCCACCAGTGGTGGGACAGGGGGAACCGGGGAGCTGTTTTTT.

The V call is TRBV27, the J call TRBJ2-7; the D is unclear. Germline CDR1 reads MNHEY; CDR2 reads SMNVEV (reference sequence). Trimming took 7 bases from V and 0 from J, leaving 10 bases between them. This CDR3 is 13 amino acids long. CDR3 in amino acids: CASKDGPSYEQYF. DNA for the CDR3: TGTGCCAGCAAGGACGGGCCCTCCTACGAGCAGTACTTC.

The chain has TRBV15 and TRBJ2-3, with no clear D. Germline CDR1 is LNHNV and CDR2 is YYDKDF (reference sequence). The CDR3 sequence is 13 residues long. The V gene lost 0 bases and the J gene lost 4 bases, with 5 bases spanning the gap. CDR3 sequence reads: CATSRDRADTQYF. The CDR3 coding sequence is TGTGCCACCAGCAGAGATAGGGCAGATACGCAGTATTTT. The entire variable domain, with the rest obtained from reference TRBV15 and TRBJ2-3, is as follows: DAMVIQNPRYQVTQFGKPVTLSCSQTLNHNVMYWYQQKSSQAPKLLFHYYDKDFNNEADTPDNFQSRRPNTSFCFLDIRSPGLGDTAMYLCATSRDRADTQYFGPGTRLTVL.

The gene calls are TRBV20-1 and TRBJ1-2; 9 bases line up with TRBD1. This CDR3 comprises 14 residues. J gave up 8 bases and V 2 bases, and 9 bases lay outside the gene matches. CDR1 and CDR2 from the germline V gene are DFQATT and SNEGSKA (reference sequence). DNA of the CDR3: TGCAGTGCTAGACCCCGGGGACAGGGTCGCGGCTACACCTTC. Translated: CSARPRGQGRGYTF.

The chain is built from TRBV7-9 and TRBJ1-2, with TRBD1 matching over 8 bases. This CDR3 is built from 13 residues. V gave up 4 bases and J gave up 6 bases; unmatched junction bases: 4. The germline gives CDR1 SEHNR, CDR2 FQNEAQ (reference sequence). CDR3 loop: CASSSLTGDGYTF. The DNA for the CDR3 is TGTGCCAGCAGCTCCCTGACAGGGGATGGCTACACCTTC.

The chain links TRBV3-1 to TRBJ1-1; D may be TRBD1 (6 bases). The germline gives CDR1 LGHDT, CDR2 YNNKEL (reference sequence). The CDR3 runs to 12 residues. Trimming cost V 4 bases and J 5 bases, with 8 bases left between them. The CDR3 DNA is TGTGCCAGCAGCCCTACAGGGACTGAAGCTTTCTTT. Translation gives CASSPTGTEAFF.

This chain links TRBV6-5 with TRBJ2-7, with 13 bases aligning to TRBD2. The length of the CDR3 is 14 residues. The ends lost 5 bases at V and 3 bases at J; junction bases unmatched: 1. Germline V gene data show CDR1 as MNHEY and CDR2 as SVGAGI. This chain's CDR3 is CASSGLAGDYEQYF. The CDR3 nucleotides are TGTGCCAGCAGTGGACTAGCGGGAGACTACGAGCAGTACTTC.

Points on this clonotype: The junction differs from germline at one of its ends, possibly a read error. The rearrangement links TRBV10-3 to TRBJ2-1; D ambiguous. The CDR3 contains 12 residues. Germline values: CDR1 ENHRY, CDR2 SYGVKD. CDR3 sequence (DNA): TGTGCCATCAATGAGGACTACAATGAGCAGTTCTTC. Its translation: CAINEDYNEQFF.

This chain uses TRBV19 with TRBJ1-5, with a possible D match to TRBD1 (6 bases). This CDR3 spans 16 amino acids. Trimming took 8 bases from V and 0 from J, leaving 17 bases between them. Germline V gives CDR1 LNHDA, CDR2 SQIVND (reference sequence). The CDR3 protein is CASRLGHVYSNQPQHF. CDR3 nucleotides: TGTGCCAGTCGTTTGGGACACGTATATAGCAATCAGCCCCAGCATTTT.

For the CDR3, the DNA is TGCGCCAGCAGCCAATCCGGGACAGGGAACTACGAGCAGTACTTC. Encoded protein: CASSQSGTGNYEQYF. The chain uses TRBV4-1 and TRBJ2-7; 9 bases are a match to TRBD1. The CDR3 sequence is 15 residues long. Germline assignment: CDR1 MGHRA and CDR2 YSYEKL. The junction had 5 bases not matched to a gene; V was cut back by 2 bases and J by 3 bases.

About this clonotype: One end of the junction does not line up with germline, which may come from a read error. This chain uses TRBV5-6 with TRBJ2-1, with no clear D. Per germline, CDR1 SGHDT and CDR2 YYEEEE. The CDR3 has 13 amino acids. The CDR3 region is CASKVSSYNEQFF. The CDR3 DNA sequence: TGTGCTAGCAAGGTGAGCTCCTACAATGAGCAGTTCTTC. Looking up the rest from reference TRBV5-6 and TRBJ2-1 gives the full variable domain: DAGVTQSPTHLIKTRGQQVTLRCSPKSGHDTVSWYQQALGQGPQFIFQYYEEEERQRGNFPDRFSGHQFPNYSSELNVNALLLGDSALYLCASKVSSYNEQFFGPGTRLTVL.

The chain uses TRBV5-6 and TRBJ2-3; 8 nucleotides align to TRBD2. Germline V CDR1 and CDR2: SGHDT, YYEEEE. This CDR3 comprises 15 residues. The trim removed 1 base at V and 3 bases at J, leaving 4 bases unmatched. CDR3 sequence (DNA): TGTGCCAGCAGCTTGTTAGCGGGAACTACAGATACGCAGTATTTT. Translating gives CASSLLAGTTDTQYF.

The rearrangement joins TRBV27 to TRBJ1-1, with D hard to call. The CDR3 covers 11 residues. CDR1 and CDR2 (germline): MNHEY, SMNVEV (reference sequence). Trimming stripped 8 bases from V and 6 bases from J, with 10 bases between. The CDR3: CASFTMAEAFF. The CDR3 bases are TGTGCCAGCTTCACAATGGCTGAAGCTTTCTTT.

The rearrangement joins TRBV15 to TRBJ2-1; 7 bases match TRBD1. The V gene end was trimmed by 7 bases and the J gene end by 3 bases; junction bases not matched to a gene: 6. Germline V gene data show CDR1 as LNHNV and CDR2 as YYDKDF (reference sequence). The CDR3 extends over 14 amino acids. CDR3 amino acids: CATKGQAIYNEQFF. The CDR3 region has the DNA TGTGCCACCAAAGGACAGGCGATCTACAATGAGCAGTTCTTC.